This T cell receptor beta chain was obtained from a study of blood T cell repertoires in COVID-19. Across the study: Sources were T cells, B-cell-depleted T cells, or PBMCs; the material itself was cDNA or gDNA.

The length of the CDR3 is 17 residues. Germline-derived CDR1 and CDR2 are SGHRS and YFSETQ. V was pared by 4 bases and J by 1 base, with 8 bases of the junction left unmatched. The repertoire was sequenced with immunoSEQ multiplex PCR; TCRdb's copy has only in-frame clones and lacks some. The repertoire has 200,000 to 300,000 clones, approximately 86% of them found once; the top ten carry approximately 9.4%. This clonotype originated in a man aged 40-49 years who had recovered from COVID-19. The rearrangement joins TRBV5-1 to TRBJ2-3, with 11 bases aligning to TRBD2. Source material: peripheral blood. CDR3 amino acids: CASSRQGTSGGTDTQYF. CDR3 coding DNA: TGCGCCAGCAGCCGACAGGGGACTAGCGGAGGCACAGATACGCAGTATTTT.